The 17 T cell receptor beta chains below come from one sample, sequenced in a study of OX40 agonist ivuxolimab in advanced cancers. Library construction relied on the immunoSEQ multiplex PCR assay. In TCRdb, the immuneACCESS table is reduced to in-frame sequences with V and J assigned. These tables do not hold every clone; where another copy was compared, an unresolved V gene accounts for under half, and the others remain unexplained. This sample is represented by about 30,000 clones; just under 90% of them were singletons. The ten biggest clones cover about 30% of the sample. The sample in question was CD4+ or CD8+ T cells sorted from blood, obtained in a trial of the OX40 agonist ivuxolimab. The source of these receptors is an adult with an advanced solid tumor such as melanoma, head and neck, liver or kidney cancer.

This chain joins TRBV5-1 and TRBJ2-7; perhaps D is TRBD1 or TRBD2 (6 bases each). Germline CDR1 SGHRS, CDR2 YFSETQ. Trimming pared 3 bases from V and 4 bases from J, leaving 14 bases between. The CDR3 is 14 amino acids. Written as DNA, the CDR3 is TGCGCCAGCAGCTCGTACGGGGGCGGGTACGAGCAGTACTTC. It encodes CASSSYGGGYEQYF.

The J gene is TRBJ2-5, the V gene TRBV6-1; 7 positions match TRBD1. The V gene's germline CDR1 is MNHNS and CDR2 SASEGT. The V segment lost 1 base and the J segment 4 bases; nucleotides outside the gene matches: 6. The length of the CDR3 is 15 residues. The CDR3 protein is CASSEGQGRGETQYF. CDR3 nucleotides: TGTGCCAGCAGTGAAGGACAGGGACGTGGAGAGACCCAGTACTTC.

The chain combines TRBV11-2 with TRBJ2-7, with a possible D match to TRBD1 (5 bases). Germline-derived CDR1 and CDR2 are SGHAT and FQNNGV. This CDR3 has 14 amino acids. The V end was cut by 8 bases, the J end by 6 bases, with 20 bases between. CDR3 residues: CASSPRRDQGEQYF. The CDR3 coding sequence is TGTGCCAGCTCCCCCCGGCGCGATCAGGGCGAGCAGTACTTC.

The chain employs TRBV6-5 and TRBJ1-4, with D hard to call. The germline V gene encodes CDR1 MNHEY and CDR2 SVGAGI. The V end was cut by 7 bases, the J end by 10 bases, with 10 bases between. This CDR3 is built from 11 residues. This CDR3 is CASTFRVKLFF. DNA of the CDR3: TGTGCCAGCACTTTCAGAGTAAAACTGTTTTTT.

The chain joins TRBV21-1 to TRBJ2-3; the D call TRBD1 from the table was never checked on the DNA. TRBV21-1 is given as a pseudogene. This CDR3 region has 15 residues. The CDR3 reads CASSAGTGDYNTQYF. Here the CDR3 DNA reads TGTGCCAGCAGCGCCGGGACAGGGGACTATAATACGCAGTATTTT.

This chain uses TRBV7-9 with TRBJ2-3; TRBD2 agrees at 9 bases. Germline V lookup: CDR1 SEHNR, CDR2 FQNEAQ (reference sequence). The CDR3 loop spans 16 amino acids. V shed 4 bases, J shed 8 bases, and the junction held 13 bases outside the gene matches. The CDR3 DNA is TGTGCCAGCAGCTCCCCGGGGGGCGGGAGGGCCCGTACGCAGTATTTT. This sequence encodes CASSSPGGGRARTQYF.

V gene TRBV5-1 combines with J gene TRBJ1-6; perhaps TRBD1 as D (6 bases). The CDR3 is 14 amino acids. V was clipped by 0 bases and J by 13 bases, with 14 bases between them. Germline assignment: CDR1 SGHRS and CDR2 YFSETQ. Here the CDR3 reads CASSLEGGADPLHF. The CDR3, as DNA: TGCGCCAGCAGCTTGGAGGGGGGGGCGGATCCCCTCCACTTT.

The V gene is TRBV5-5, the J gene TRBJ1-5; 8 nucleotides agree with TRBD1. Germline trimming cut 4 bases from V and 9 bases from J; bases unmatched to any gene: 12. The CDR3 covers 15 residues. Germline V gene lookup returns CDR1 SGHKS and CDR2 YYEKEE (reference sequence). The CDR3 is CASSPGQGSLRPQHF. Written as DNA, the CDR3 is TGTGCCAGCAGCCCCGGACAGGGATCATTGCGGCCCCAGCATTTT.

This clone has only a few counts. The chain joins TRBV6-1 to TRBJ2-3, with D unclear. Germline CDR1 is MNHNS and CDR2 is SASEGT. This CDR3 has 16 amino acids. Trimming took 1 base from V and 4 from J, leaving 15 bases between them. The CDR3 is CASSEDPSAAADTQYF. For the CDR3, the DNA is TGTGCCAGCAGTGAAGATCCGAGTGCGGCGGCAGATACGCAGTATTTT.

Written as DNA, the CDR3 is TGCGCCAGCAGCTTGACATGGGGGACGGACGTCTACGAGCAGTACTTC. Residues: CASSLTWGTDVYEQYF. The chain employs TRBV5-1 and TRBJ2-7, with D perhaps TRBD1 or TRBD2 (5 bases each). This CDR3 has 16 amino acids. V was pared by 1 base and J by 3 bases, with 17 bases between. Germline V gene lookup returns CDR1 SGHRS and CDR2 YFSETQ.

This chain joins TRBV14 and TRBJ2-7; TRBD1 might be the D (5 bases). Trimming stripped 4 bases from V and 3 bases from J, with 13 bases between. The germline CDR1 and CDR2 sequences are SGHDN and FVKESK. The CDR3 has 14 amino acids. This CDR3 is CASSLRMGHYEQYF. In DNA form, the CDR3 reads TGTGCCAGCAGCCTCCGGATGGGGCACTACGAGCAGTACTTC.

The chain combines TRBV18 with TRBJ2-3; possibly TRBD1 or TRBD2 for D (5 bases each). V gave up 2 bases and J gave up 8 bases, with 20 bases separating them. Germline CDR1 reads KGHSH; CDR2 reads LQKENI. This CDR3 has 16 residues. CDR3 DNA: TGTGCCAGCTCACCATCGTACGGGGCCCCCTTCCGTACGCAGTATTTT. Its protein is CASSPSYGAPFRTQYF.

The CDR3 is CASSVLSSRGTDTQYF. The CDR3 bases are TGTGCCAGCAGCGTACTTTCATCAAGGGGCACAGATACGCAGTATTTT. This chain uses TRBV9 with TRBJ2-3; D is unresolved. The CDR3 is 16 amino acids. The V end lost 1 base, the J end lost 1 base, and 13 bases lay between the germline ends. The germline CDR1 and CDR2 sequences are SGDLS and YYNGEE.

This CDR3 is CASSRGASSYEQYF. DNA for the CDR3: TGTGCCAGCAGTAGAGGGGCTAGCAGCTACGAGCAGTACTTC. The chain joins TRBV9 to TRBJ2-7, with D perhaps matching TRBD1 or TRBD2 (5 bases each). The germline gives CDR1 SGDLS, CDR2 YYNGEE. Trimming left V 5 bases short and J 3 bases short, with 15 bases between. The CDR3 covers 14 residues. The whole variable domain, remainder taken from reference TRBV9 and TRBJ2-7, is DSGVTQTPKHLITATGQRVTLRCSPRSGDLSVYWYQQSLDQGLQFLIQYYNGEERAKGNILERFSAQQFPDLHSELNLSSLELGDSALYFCASSRGASSYEQYFGPGTRLTVT.

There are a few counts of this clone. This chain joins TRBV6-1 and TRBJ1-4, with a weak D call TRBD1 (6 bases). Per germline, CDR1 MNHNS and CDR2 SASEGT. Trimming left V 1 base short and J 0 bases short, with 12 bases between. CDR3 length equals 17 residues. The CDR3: CASSEVVGGATNEKLFF. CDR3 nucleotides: TGTGCCAGCAGTGAAGTTGTAGGGGGTGCAACTAATGAAAAACTGTTTTTT.

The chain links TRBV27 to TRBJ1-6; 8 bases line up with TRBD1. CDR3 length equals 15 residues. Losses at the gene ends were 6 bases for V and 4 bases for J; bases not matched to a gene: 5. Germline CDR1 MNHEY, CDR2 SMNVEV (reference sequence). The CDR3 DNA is TGTGCCAGCAGGGTAGGACAGGGATATAATTCACCCCTCCACTTT. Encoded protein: CASRVGQGYNSPLHF.

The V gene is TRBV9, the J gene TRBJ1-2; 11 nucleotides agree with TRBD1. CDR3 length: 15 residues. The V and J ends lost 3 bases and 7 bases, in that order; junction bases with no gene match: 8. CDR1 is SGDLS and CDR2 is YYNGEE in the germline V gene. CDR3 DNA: TGTGCCAGCAGCGCCCGAGGACAGGGGGCTAGTGGCTACACCTTC. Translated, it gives CASSARGQGASGYTF.